The clone carrying this T cell receptor beta chain was seen only a few times. Its antigen is unknown. Specified time point: persistent/refractory GD, antithyroid drugs over 5 years with positive TRAb. The TCR library used RNA extracted from PBMCs. Peripheral blood, at nine milliliters, went into EDTA tubes. Library construction for TCR beta used iRepertoire HTBI primers and Arm-PCR of CDR3 regions. Authors' methods: Identification across samples found 50 to 80 TRBV and approximately 15 TRBJ segments. Each CDR3 protein is one row after TCRdb ran MiXCR on the multiplex PCR reads. The V and J calls come from TCRdb's annotation, not from the publication. The sample lists 350,000 to 450,000 distinct CDR3 sequences, around 20% occurring once. The entry originates in a study of regulatory T cells in long-lasting Graves disease. For the study at large: Over 5 years of antithyroid drugs with positive TSH receptor antibodies was taken to mean persistent Graves' disease. Study-wide points: Among the persistent patients, 2,741 public clonotypes were shared, more than the roughly 990 shared among new patients.

Sample: peripheral blood mononuclear cells (PBMCs), taken when the disease was refractory, from a patient treated with antithyroid drugs. This clonotype was obtained from a female donor with Graves disease.

The CDR3 sequence: CASSLVEEQFF. The CDR3 nucleotides are TGTGCCAGCAGCTTGGTGGAAGAGCAGTTCTTC. V gene TRBV5-5 combines with J gene TRBJ2-1; D is ambiguous. The CDR3 loop spans 11 amino acids. Trimming removed 0 bases from V and 10 bases from J, with 5 bases in between. CDR1 is SGHKS, CDR2 YYEKEE, per germline (reference sequence).